The rows below give T cell receptor beta chains drawn from one sample of a study of STAT5B mutations in CD4+ large granular lymphocyte leukemia. Data came from immunoSEQ multiplex PCR; TCRdb stores just in-frame clones and leaves some out. The profile shows almost 30,000 clones, more than 60% of them singletons. Sequenced material: CD4+ T cells from blood buffy coats. The source is a human donor in good health. The CDR3 runs from the conserved cysteine through the conserved F or W. The order of the fields is clone size, J gene, V gene, CDR3 length, D gene, CDR3 DNA, CDR3 protein. A D gene is named only where the DNA matches it firmly. The listing skips clone size in some rows; elsewhere it reads once, few, many or a size class.

>-|TRBJ2-1|TRBV11-2|16|TRBD2
TGTGCCAGCAGCTTAGTCGGGCTAGCGGGGGGCAATGAGCAGTTCTTC
CASSLVGLAGGNEQFF
>-|TRBJ2-5|TRBV5-1|15|TRBD1
TGCGCCAGCAGCTCCTACAGGGGTTTCCAAGAGACCCAGTACTTC
CASSSYRGFQETQYF
>-|TRBJ2-7|TRBV14|13|-
TGTGCCAGCAGCCAAGATTTGACGGGCGAGCAGTACTTC
CASSQDLTGEQYF
>once|TRBJ2-5|TRBV5-1|15|TRBD1
TGCGCCAGCAGCTACCGACAGGGGGCATGGGAGACCCAGTACTTC
CASSYRQGAWETQYF
>-|TRBJ1-5|TRBV15|13|-
TGTGCCACAAGGGGAGATAGCAATCAGCCCCAGCATTTT
CATRGDSNQPQHF
>once|TRBJ2-3|TRBV7-9|11|-
TGTGCCAGCAGCCAGACGGATACGCAGTATTTT
CASSQTDTQYF
>few|TRBJ1-2|TRBV2|13|-
TGTGCCAGCAGGCAGGAACAGGCAGGCGGCTACACCTTC
CASRQEQAGGYTF
>-|TRBJ2-2|TRBV28|14|-
TGTGCCAGCAGGAGAGTGGGGGTTACCGGGGAGCTGTTTTTT
CASRRVGVTGELFF
>-|TRBJ1-1|TRBV7-2|14|-
TGTGCCAGCAGCTTAGGAAGGGGGAACGCTGAAGCTTTCTTT
CASSLGRGNAEAFF
>-|TRBJ2-1|TRBV5-1|14|TRBD2
TGCGCCAGCAGCTTGGGGACTAGCGCCAATGAGCAGTTCTTC
CASSLGTSANEQFF
>-|TRBJ2-3|TRBV6-1|15|-
TGTGCCAGCAGTGAAGGTACAGGGAGCACAGATACGCAGTATTTT
CASSEGTGSTDTQYF
>-|TRBJ1-6|TRBV9|15|-
TGTGCCAGCAGCGTAGGGGTCCCGGGGGATTCACCCCTCCACTTT
CASSVGVPGDSPLHF
>-|TRBJ1-2|TRBV7-2|15|-
TGTGCCAGCAGCTTAAACGGGGGCGCGAACTATGGCTACACCTTC
CASSLNGGANYGYTF
>-|TRBJ1-4|TRBV18|14|-
TGTGCCAGCTCACCACAGCCCCAGAATGAAAAACTGTTTTTT
CASSPQPQNEKLFF
>-|TRBJ2-3|TRBV4-2|19|TRBD2
TGTGCCAGCAGCCCCTCCCTAGCGGGGGGCCCAGGGAGCACAGATACGCAGTATTTT
CASSPSLAGGPGSTDTQYF
>-|TRBJ1-5|TRBV5-5|16|-
TGTGCCAGCAGCCTACAGGGTCCCCCTAGCAATCAGCCCCAGCATTTT
CASSLQGPPSNQPQHF
>once|TRBJ2-3|TRBV7-2|18|TRBD2
TGTGCCAGCAGCCATAAGACTAGCGGGGGCCCTAGCACAGATACGCAGTATTTT
CASSHKTSGGPSTDTQYF
>-|TRBJ2-3|TRBV10-3|13|-
TGTGCCACCACGGATAGCGATCGGGCTACGCAGTATTTT
CATTDSDRATQYF
>-|TRBJ1-1|TRBV5-4|15|TRBD1
TGTGCCAGCAGCTCGACAGGGAATGTTAACCTCGAAGCTTTCTTT
CASSSTGNVNLEAFF
>once|TRBJ2-7|TRBV25-1|15|-
TGTGCCAGCAGCAGTCGGGGGTCTAGCTCCTACGAGCAGTACTTC
CASSSRGSSSYEQYF
>-|TRBJ2-7|TRBV6-5|15|-
TGTGCCAGCAGTTACGGCTGGGGGAACGGCTACGAGCAGTACTTC
CASSYGWGNGYEQYF
>-|TRBJ1-5|TRBV7-2|18|-
TGTGCCAGCAGCTTATGGGGCACCCAAGGGCATAGCAATCAGCCCCAGCATTTT
CASSLWGTQGHSNQPQHF
>-|TRBJ1-1|TRBV28|14|-
TGTGCCAGCAGCCCCCAAGTGGGGGGCGCTGAAGCTTTCTTT
CASSPQVGGAEAFF
>-|TRBJ2-3|TRBV7-8|13|-
TGTGCCAGCAGTACAGGGTTCTCAGATACGCAGTATTTT
CASSTGFSDTQYF
>-|TRBJ2-5|TRBV4-3|13|-
TGCGCCAGCAGCCAAGGTTTAGGGGGTACCCAGTACTTC
CASSQGLGGTQYF
>-|TRBJ2-3|TRBV11-1|17|TRBD2
TGTGCCAGCAGCTTAATCGAGCGGGGGGGGCCGGGAGATACGCAGTATTTT
CASSLIERGGPGDTQYF
>-|TRBJ1-1|TRBV6-1|13|TRBD1
TGTGCCATCCAGACAGGGGCTCGGACTGAAGCTTTCTTT
CAIQTGARTEAFF
>once|TRBJ1-4|TRBV7-2|14|-
TGTGCCAGCAGCCTCTCTGCAACTAATGAAAAACTGTTTTTT
CASSLSATNEKLFF
>-|TRBJ1-5|TRBV6-5|13|-
TGTGCCAGCAGAGCGGGCTTAGGCCAGCCCCAGCATTTT
CASRAGLGQPQHF
>-|TRBJ2-6|TRBV4-3|20|-
TGCGCCAGCAGCCACGACTTTCATACAGGGCCCGGGTCTGGGGCCAACGTCCTGACTTTC
CASSHDFHTGPGSGANVLTF
>-|TRBJ2-1|TRBV4-1|14|-
TGCGCCAGCAGCCCCGCAAGGAACTACAATGAGCAGTTCTTC
CASSPARNYNEQFF
>-|TRBJ1-2|TRBV19|14|-
TGTGCCAGTAGTATATGGCAGGCTAACTATGGCTACACCTTC
CASSIWQANYGYTF
>-|TRBJ1-2|TRBV5-1|21|-
TGCGCCAGCAGCTTGGTGCCGGGAACCACCTCCCATCCCCTACTTAACTATGGCTACACCTTC
CASSLVPGTTSHPLLNYGYTF
>-|TRBJ1-2|TRBV7-2|13|TRBD1
TGTGCCAGCAGCCCGCGACAGGGGTATGGCTACACCTTC
CASSPRQGYGYTF
>-|TRBJ1-2|TRBV6-5|13|TRBD1
TGTGCCAGCAATGACAGGGGGCCATATGGCTACACCTTC
CASNDRGPYGYTF
>-|TRBJ1-1|TRBV14|15|-
TGTGCCAGCAGCTCAATGAGACCTACGAACACTGAAGCTTTCTTT
CASSSMRPTNTEAFF
>few|TRBJ2-5|TRBV7-2|13|TRBD2
TGTGCCAGCAGCTTCACGGGGGGAGAGACCCAGTACTTC
CASSFTGGETQYF
>-|TRBJ2-6|TRBV6-5|15|-
TGTGCCAGCAGTTTAGTCGGCTCTGGGGCCAACGTCCTGACTTTC
CASSLVGSGANVLTF
>-|TRBJ2-5|TRBV18|14|-
TGTGCCAGCTCACCACCCCTAGAGCAAGAGACCCAGTACTTC
CASSPPLEQETQYF
>-|TRBJ1-2|TRBV4-3|20|-
TGCGCCAGCAGCCAAGATGCGTACCTGGGGGCGGTCGGGGGGAACTATGGCTACACCTTC
CASSQDAYLGAVGGNYGYTF
>once|TRBJ2-3|TRBV5-4|15|TRBD1
TGTGCCAGCAGCCTGACAGGGGGAGGCACAGATACGCAGTATTTT
CASSLTGGGTDTQYF
>few|TRBJ1-1|TRBV6-1|13|TRBD1
TGTGCCACCAGGACAGGGTGGGGCACTGAAGCTTTCTTT
CATRTGWGTEAFF
>-|TRBJ2-5|TRBV13|16|TRBD2
TGTGCCAGCAGCTTAGGCCGGCGGGGGGGCCCGGAGACCCAGTACTTC
CASSLGRRGGPETQYF
>-|TRBJ1-5|TRBV15|15|-
TGTGCCACCAGCAGAGATCGGGGGTGGAATCAGCCCCAGCATTTT
CATSRDRGWNQPQHF
>-|TRBJ2-5|TRBV7-7|14|-
TGTGCTAGCAGCTTACTAGACAGGCAAGAGACCCAGTACTTC
CASSLLDRQETQYF
>-|TRBJ1-3|TRBV6-6|15|-
TGTGCCAGCAGTTACTCAGGAAAGTCTGGAAACACCATATATTTT
CASSYSGKSGNTIYF